This is a list of T cell receptor beta chains from one sample in a study of T cells after yellow fever vaccination. From the 5' RACE reads, TCRdb called clonotypes with MiXCR, one entry per CDR3 protein. The table lists 250,000 to 300,000 distinct CDR3 sequences, approximately 8% of them singletons. The material was CD4+ T cells sorted from PBMCs, obtained 5 days after the yellow fever booster vaccination. These receptors were collected from a young man who received the YFV17D yellow fever vaccine. CDR3s include the opening cysteine and the closing phenylalanine or tryptophan. Fields, in order: D gene, V gene, J gene, CDR3 length, clone size, CDR3 DNA, CDR3 protein. D genes are given only for firm matches. Size values are once, few and many counts, or a class for expanded clones, and some rows have none.

d_call: .
v_call: TRBV4-2
j_call: TRBJ2-7
cdr3_length: 13
clone_size: few
cdr3_nt: TGTGCCAGCAGCCAAGATCGGGGACGGGCGGCGTACTTC
cdr3_aa: CASSQDRGRAAYF

d_call: TRBD1
v_call: TRBV5-4
j_call: TRBJ2-5
cdr3_length: 15
clone_size: .
cdr3_nt: TGTGCCAGCAGCTATTCGGGACAGCGACAAGAGACCCAGTACTTC
cdr3_aa: CASSYSGQRQETQYF

d_call: .
v_call: TRBV6-2/TRBV6-3
j_call: TRBJ2-7
cdr3_length: 16
clone_size: .
cdr3_nt: TGTGCCAGCAGTTACTCGATCGCGCTGAACCTCTACGAGCAGTACTTC
cdr3_aa: CASSYSIALNLYEQYF

d_call: .
v_call: TRBV5-1
j_call: TRBJ2-3
cdr3_length: 14
clone_size: few
cdr3_nt: TGCGCCAGCAGCTACCAGGGAATCGCGAATACGCAGTATTTT
cdr3_aa: CASSYQGIANTQYF

d_call: .
v_call: TRBV9
j_call: TRBJ2-3
cdr3_length: 14
clone_size: few
cdr3_nt: TGTGCCAGCAGCACAGCGACAGTTACAGATACGCAGTATTTT
cdr3_aa: CASSTATVTDTQYF

d_call: .
v_call: TRBV4-2
j_call: TRBJ1-3
cdr3_length: 15
clone_size: many
cdr3_nt: TGTGCCAGCAGCCCCGACACGTCCTCTGGAAACACCATATATTTT
cdr3_aa: CASSPDTSSGNTIYF

d_call: TRBD1
v_call: TRBV19
j_call: TRBJ1-5
cdr3_length: 16
clone_size: .
cdr3_nt: TGTGCCAGTAGTACACTGGGACAGAATAGCAATCAGCCCCAGCATTTT
cdr3_aa: CASSTLGQNSNQPQHF

d_call: .
v_call: TRBV20-1
j_call: TRBJ1-3
cdr3_length: 11
clone_size: .
cdr3_nt: TGCAGTGCTAGAGATAGGAACACCATATATTTT
cdr3_aa: CSARDRNTIYF

d_call: TRBD1
v_call: TRBV2
j_call: TRBJ2-7
cdr3_length: 14
clone_size: .
cdr3_nt: TGTGCCAGCACCGGGACAGGGAGGCCCTACGAGCAGTACTTC
cdr3_aa: CASTGTGRPYEQYF

d_call: TRBD1
v_call: TRBV5-1
j_call: TRBJ1-2
cdr3_length: 16
clone_size: .
cdr3_nt: TGCGCCAGCAGCTCCGGGCTGGGACAGGGGCACTATGGCTACACCTTC
cdr3_aa: CASSSGLGQGHYGYTF

d_call: .
v_call: TRBV20-1
j_call: TRBJ1-5
cdr3_length: 13
clone_size: .
cdr3_nt: TGCAGTGCTAACTCGGCCGGCAATCAGCCCCAGCATTTT
cdr3_aa: CSANSAGNQPQHF

d_call: TRBD2
v_call: TRBV7-2
j_call: TRBJ2-1
cdr3_length: 17
clone_size: few
cdr3_nt: TGTGCCAGCAGCTTGGTTTCGAGGACTAGCCCGGGGAATGAGCAGTTCTTC
cdr3_aa: CASSLVSRTSPGNEQFF

d_call: .
v_call: TRBV13
j_call: TRBJ1-2
cdr3_length: 12
clone_size: few
cdr3_nt: TGTGCCAGCAGCTTAGGGGTACGGGGCTACACCTTC
cdr3_aa: CASSLGVRGYTF

d_call: .
v_call: TRBV20-1
j_call: TRBJ2-5
cdr3_length: 13
clone_size: .
cdr3_nt: TGCAGTGCTAGAGTCCCCAGCCGGGGGACCCAGTACTTC
cdr3_aa: CSARVPSRGTQYF

d_call: .
v_call: TRBV5-1
j_call: TRBJ1-2
cdr3_length: 13
clone_size: many
cdr3_nt: TGCGCCAGCAGCGGCGTCCCGGAGGGGAGGAAGGGTTTC
cdr3_aa: CASSGVPEGRKGF

d_call: TRBD1
v_call: TRBV7-2
j_call: TRBJ2-7
cdr3_length: 13
clone_size: few
cdr3_nt: TGTGCCAGCAGCTTGGGACAGGAGAACGAGCAGTACTTC
cdr3_aa: CASSLGQENEQYF

d_call: .
v_call: TRBV20-1
j_call: TRBJ2-2
cdr3_length: 13
clone_size: few
cdr3_nt: TGCAGTGCTAGGGAAGCGGACACCGGGGAGCTGTTTTTT
cdr3_aa: CSAREADTGELFF

d_call: .
v_call: TRBV12-3/TRBV12-4
j_call: TRBJ2-5
cdr3_length: 15
clone_size: many
cdr3_nt: TGTGCCAGCAGGGGAGGGGGAGCCTCACAAGAGACCCAGTACTTC
cdr3_aa: CASRGGGASQETQYF

d_call: TRBD2
v_call: TRBV29-1
j_call: TRBJ2-3
cdr3_length: 13
clone_size: .
cdr3_nt: TGCAGCGTACTAGCGGGGAGCACAGATACGCAGTATTTT
cdr3_aa: CSVLAGSTDTQYF

d_call: .
v_call: TRBV15
j_call: TRBJ1-3
cdr3_length: 15
clone_size: few
cdr3_nt: TGTGCCACCAGCAGAGGTTGGCAGGAGGGGGACACCATATATTTT
cdr3_aa: CATSRGWQEGDTIYF

d_call: TRBD1
v_call: TRBV12-3/TRBV12-4
j_call: TRBJ2-7
cdr3_length: 13
clone_size: .
cdr3_nt: TGTGCCAGCAGACCCGACAGGGTGGCCGAGCAGTACTTC
cdr3_aa: CASRPDRVAEQYF

d_call: TRBD1
v_call: TRBV29-1
j_call: TRBJ1-4
cdr3_length: 15
clone_size: many
cdr3_nt: TGCAGCGTTGAAGGAGGCGGACAGGGATACGGAAAACTGTTTTTT
cdr3_aa: CSVEGGGQGYGKLFF

d_call: .
v_call: TRBV20-1
j_call: TRBJ2-2
cdr3_length: 14
clone_size: .
cdr3_nt: TGCAGTGCTGGGCCCTGGGGGAATCCCGGGGAGCTGATTTTT
cdr3_aa: CSAGPWGNPGELIF

d_call: .
v_call: TRBV19
j_call: TRBJ1-5
cdr3_length: 14
clone_size: few
cdr3_nt: TGTGCCAGTACTCAAAGGGGGGGCAATCAGCCCCAGCATTTT
cdr3_aa: CASTQRGGNQPQHF

d_call: .
v_call: TRBV12-3/TRBV12-4
j_call: TRBJ1-1
cdr3_length: 13
clone_size: .
cdr3_nt: TGTGCCAGCAGTTTGTTCCAAGTCGGCGAAGCTTTCTTT
cdr3_aa: CASSLFQVGEAFF

d_call: TRBD1
v_call: TRBV9
j_call: TRBJ2-5
cdr3_length: 15
clone_size: .
cdr3_nt: TGTGCCAGCAGCGCCTTCACAGGGGGCTGGGAGACCCAGTACTTC
cdr3_aa: CASSAFTGGWETQYF

d_call: .
v_call: TRBV20-1
j_call: TRBJ2-5
cdr3_length: 11
clone_size: .
cdr3_nt: TGCAGTCCAGATGTCCCAAGAGGCCAGTACTTC
cdr3_aa: CSPDVPRGQYF

d_call: TRBD1
v_call: TRBV6-2/TRBV6-3
j_call: TRBJ2-7
cdr3_length: 14
clone_size: .
cdr3_nt: TGTGCCAGCCACCCAGGGGGACAGTCCTACGAGCAGTACTTC
cdr3_aa: CASHPGGQSYEQYF

d_call: TRBD2
v_call: TRBV4-1
j_call: TRBJ2-1
cdr3_length: 16
clone_size: few
cdr3_nt: TGCGCCAGCAGCCAAGGAGGAGCGGGGGGTCTGAATGAGCAGTTCTTC
cdr3_aa: CASSQGGAGGLNEQFF

d_call: .
v_call: TRBV7-2
j_call: TRBJ2-1
cdr3_length: 12
clone_size: many
cdr3_nt: TGTGCCAGCAGCGGATATCACAATGAGCAGTTCTTC
cdr3_aa: CASSGYHNEQFF

d_call: .
v_call: TRBV5-1
j_call: TRBJ1-3
cdr3_length: 13
clone_size: many
cdr3_nt: TGCGCCAGCAGCTTCCCAGAGGGAAACACCATATATTTT
cdr3_aa: CASSFPEGNTIYF